This passage covers 12 T cell receptor beta chains from one sample sequenced in a study of spatial heterogeneity in lung cancer. As to time point: sample taken at primary tumor resection. Whole RNA came from tumor, nontumor lung or frozen PBMC and was sequenced without being sorted. MiXCR, applied by TCRdb to the 5' RACE reads, yields one record per CDR3 protein. The data show under 40,000 distinct CDR3 sequences, 5.2% seen once. Sequencing used PBMCs, obtained at surgery. The source of these receptors is a female donor with early-stage non-small cell lung cancer.

The sample holds many counts of this clonotype. V usage is TRBV5-1 and J usage is TRBJ2-1; 11 bases are a match to TRBD2. CDR1 is SGHRS and CDR2 is YFSETQ in the germline V gene. Trimming cost V 0 bases and J 0 bases; bases outside gene matches: 8. This CDR3 comprises 19 residues. CDR3 region: CASSLVPSGGRSSYNEQFF. The CDR3 bases are TGCGCCAGCAGCTTGGTCCCTAGCGGGGGGCGAAGCTCCTACAATGAGCAGTTCTTC.

This clonotype ranks as medium-sized. V gene TRBV30 combines with J gene TRBJ2-4, with 7 bases fitting TRBD2. The CDR3 totals 14 residues. The germline V gene encodes CDR1 GTSNPN and CDR2 SVGIG (reference sequence). Unmatched junction bases numbered 6, after V lost 4 bases and J lost 3 bases. The CDR3 region has the DNA TGTGCCTGGATGCCTAGCGGTTACAAAAACATTCAGTACTTC. Translated, it gives CAWMPSGYKNIQYF.

At least ten counts were recorded for this clonotype. The chain carries TRBV7-9 and TRBJ2-5; D gene ambiguous. V lost 4 bases and J 5 bases, leaving 17 bases between the germline ends. CDR1 and CDR2 from the germline V gene are SEHNR and FQNEAQ (reference sequence). The CDR3 has 15 amino acids. The CDR3 protein is CASSSSDGTAETQYF. The CDR3 DNA follows: TGTGCCAGCAGCTCCTCGGACGGAACGGCCGAGACCCAGTACTTC.

This chain joins TRBV5-4 and TRBJ2-7; D possibly corresponds to TRBD1 (6 bases). This CDR3 region has 14 residues. From germline, CDR1 is SGHNT and CDR2 YYREEE (reference sequence). V was clipped by 4 bases and J by 3 bases, with 14 bases between them. The CDR3 nucleotides read TGTGCCAGCAGCCACTCCCCAGGGGACTACGAGCAGTACTTC. Translating it yields CASSHSPGDYEQYF. Filled out from reference TRBV5-4 and TRBJ2-7, the complete variable domain reads ETGVTQSPTHLIKTRGQQVTLRCSSQSGHNTVSWYQQALGQGPQFIFQYYREEENGRGNFPPRFSGLQFPNYSSELNVNALELDDSALYLCASSHSPGDYEQYFGPGTRLTVT.

This clonotype was detected ten times or more. The CDR3, as DNA: TGTGCCAGCAGCTTTTTCTCCCGGGAGCAGTTCTTC. The encoded protein is CASSFFSREQFF. The rearrangement uses TRBV5-5 and TRBJ2-1; D remains unclear. CDR3 size: 12 residues. V was clipped by 2 bases and J by 10 bases, with 10 bases between them. From germline, CDR1 is SGHKS and CDR2 YYEKEE (reference sequence).

This clonotype has a count of ten or more. The chain uses TRBV12-3 or TRBV12-4 and TRBJ2-7; D is uncertain. CDR3 length equals 11 residues. Trimming took off 1 base at V and 5 bases at J, with 3 bases between the two ends. CDR3 coding DNA: TGTGCCAGCAGTTTAGAGGACGAGCAGTACTTC. This gives the protein CASSLEDEQYF.

The chain links TRBV7-3 to TRBJ2-7; maybe TRBD1 (5 bases). The CDR3 sequence is 13 residues long. Deletions cut 5 bases from V and 7 bases from J, with 15 bases between. Germline CDR1 SGHTA, CDR2 FQGTGA. The CDR3 protein is CASSVSGAREQYF. CDR3 nucleotide sequence: TGTGCCAGCAGCGTCTCTGGGGCTCGGGAGCAGTACTTC.

This clonotype was observed many times. The gene calls are TRBV6-2 or TRBV6-3 and TRBJ1-5; unclear D gene. The CDR3 extends over 13 amino acids. The V gene's germline CDR1 is MNHEY and CDR2 SVGEGT. V lost 3 bases and J lost 12, with 15 bases in between. Here the CDR3 reads CASSYLTRLGQHF. The CDR3 coding sequence is TGTGCCAGCAGTTATCTTACTAGACTGGGCCAGCATTTT.

This clonotype was detected many times. The rearrangement uses TRBV6-1 and TRBJ1-5; unclear D gene. The V gene's germline CDR1 is MNHNS and CDR2 SASEGT. The CDR3 extends over 13 amino acids. Between the trimmed V and J ends, which lost 3 bases and 7 bases, there was a span of 10 bases. CDR3: CASSDQTVQPQHF. The CDR3 DNA reads as TGTGCCAGCAGTGACCAGACCGTACAGCCCCAGCATTTT.

This clonotype was recorded many times. This chain joins TRBV15 and TRBJ1-5, with 7 bases matching TRBD1. The V segment lost 3 bases and the J segment 6 bases; nucleotides outside the gene matches: 8. Per the germline V gene, CDR1 is LNHNV and CDR2 is YYDKDF (reference sequence). The CDR3 runs to 15 residues. The DNA for the CDR3 is TGTGCCACCAGCAGGGAAACAGGGGCGAGTCAGCCCCAGCATTTT. This codes for CATSRETGASQPQHF.

This clonotype was counted at least ten times. The chain joins TRBV6-2 or TRBV6-3 to TRBJ1-2; D gene uncertain. The V end lost 2 bases, the J end lost 5 bases, and 6 bases lay between the germline ends. The CDR3 has 12 amino acids. CDR1 and CDR2 (germline): MNHEY, SVGEGT. The CDR3 DNA reads TGTGCCAGCAGTTACCGTGGTTATGGCTACACCTTC. It translates to CASSYRGYGYTF.

There are many counts of this clonotype. The chain recombines TRBV12-3 or TRBV12-4 with TRBJ1-5; D ambiguous. V was shortened by 3 bases and J by 2 bases, with 11 bases between the two germline ends. The CDR3 length is 15 residues. CDR3 coding DNA: TGTGCCAGCAGTTTTGAGAGTAAGGGCAATCAGCCCCAGCATTTT. Translated, it gives CASSFESKGNQPQHF.